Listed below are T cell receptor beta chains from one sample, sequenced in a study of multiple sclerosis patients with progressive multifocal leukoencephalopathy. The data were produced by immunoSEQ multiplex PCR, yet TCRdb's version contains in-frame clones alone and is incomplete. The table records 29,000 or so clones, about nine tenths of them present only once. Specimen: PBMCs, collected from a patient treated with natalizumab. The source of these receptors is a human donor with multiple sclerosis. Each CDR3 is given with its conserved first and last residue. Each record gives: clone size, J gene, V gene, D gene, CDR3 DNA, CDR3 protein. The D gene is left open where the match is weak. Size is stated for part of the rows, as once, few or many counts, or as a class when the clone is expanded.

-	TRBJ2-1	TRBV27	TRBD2	TGTGCCAGCAGTTCGGATAGCGGGATCTACAATGAGCAGTTCTTC	CASSSDSGIYNEQFF
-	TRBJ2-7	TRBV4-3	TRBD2	TGCGCCAGCAGCCAAGGGACTAGCGGAGGCTCCTACGAGCAGTACTTC	CASSQGTSGGSYEQYF
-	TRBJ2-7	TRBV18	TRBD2	TGTGCCAGCTCACCGGGACTAAGCTCCTACGAGCAGTACTTC	CASSPGLSSYEQYF
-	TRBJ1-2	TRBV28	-	TGTGCCAGCAGTTTACCAGGAAACTATGGCTACACCTTC	CASSLPGNYGYTF
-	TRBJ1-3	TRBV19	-	TGTGCCAGTAGTATTGAAGGACTTGGGGCTCGGATCTCTGGAAACACCATATATTTT	CASSIEGLGARISGNTIYF
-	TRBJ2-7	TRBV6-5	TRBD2	TGTGCCAGCAGACCCGGACTAGCGGGAGTTTACGAGCAGTACTTC	CASRPGLAGVYEQYF
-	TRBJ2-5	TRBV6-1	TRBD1	TGTGCCAGCACATCAGGGGGTCAAGAGACCCAGTACTTC	CASTSGGQETQYF
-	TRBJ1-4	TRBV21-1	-	TGTGCCAGCACCCCAACGGGGGTCGTGGAGACTAATGAAAAACTGTTTTTT	CASTPTGVVETNEKLFF
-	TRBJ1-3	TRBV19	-	TGTGCCAGTAGCACTGCCGGGGGAGCTGGAAACACCATATATTTT	CASSTAGGAGNTIYF
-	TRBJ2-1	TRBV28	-	TGTGCCAGCAGGGAATCGCATTATGAGCAGTTCTTC	CASRESHYEQFF
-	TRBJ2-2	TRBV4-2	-	TGTGCCAGCAGCCAAGCGAGGTCAGGGCGGGAGCTGTTTTTT	CASSQARSGRELFF
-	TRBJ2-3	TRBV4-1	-	TGCGCCAGCAGCCAGTCTCCCGGGTCCGGTTATACGCAGTATTTT	CASSQSPGSGYTQYF
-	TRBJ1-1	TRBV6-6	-	TGTGCCAGCAGTTACGATAGGGTTCACAGCACTGAAGCTTTCTTT	CASSYDRVHSTEAFF
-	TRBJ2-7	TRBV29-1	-	TGCAGCGTTGAAGGGGGTTCTGGGACAACCCGGGGGGAGCAGTACTTC	CSVEGGSGTTRGEQYF
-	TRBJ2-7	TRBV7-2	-	TGTGCCAGCAGCTTAAATGCGGCTCCCTCCTACGAGCAGTACTTC	CASSLNAAPSYEQYF
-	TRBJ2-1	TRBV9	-	TGTGCCAGCAGCGGAACGGGGGGCCAAGAGCAGTTCTTC	CASSGTGGQEQFF
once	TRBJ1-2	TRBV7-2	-	TGTGCCAGCAGCTTAGCATTTGGGAGGGATGGCTACACCTTC	CASSLAFGRDGYTF
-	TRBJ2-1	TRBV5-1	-	TGCGCCAGCAGCTCGACCCGGACAGTAATAAATGAGCAGTTCTTC	CASSSTRTVINEQFF
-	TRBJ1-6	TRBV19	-	TGTGCCAGTAGCTTAGCGTCCCGAGATTCACCCCTCCACTTT	CASSLASRDSPLHF
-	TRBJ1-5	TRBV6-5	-	TGTGCCAGCAGTTACCGACAGTCCAATCAGCCCCAGCATTTT	CASSYRQSNQPQHF
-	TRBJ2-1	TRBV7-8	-	TGTGCCAGCAGCCTCCGGGAGAGCTCCTACAATGAGCAGTTCTTC	CASSLRESSYNEQFF
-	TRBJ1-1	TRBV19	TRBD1	TGTGCAGCAGGGGGCCGGGACACTGAAGCTTTCTTT	CAAGGRDTEAFF
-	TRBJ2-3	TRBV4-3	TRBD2	TGCGCCAGCAGCCAAGACGACGGGACTAGCGGGAGAGTAGGCACAGATACGCAGTATTTT	CASSQDDGTSGRVGTDTQYF
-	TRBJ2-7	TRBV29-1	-	TGCAGCGTTTGGCTAGAGGGGTCCTACGAGCAGTACTTC	CSVWLEGSYEQYF
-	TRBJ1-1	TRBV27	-	TGTGCCAGCAGGAATCTAAGGGGGAAATGGGACACTGAAGCTTTCTTT	CASRNLRGKWDTEAFF
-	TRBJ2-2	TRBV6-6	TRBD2	TGTGCCAGCAGGGGACTACCCACCGGGGAGCTGTTTTTT	CASRGLPTGELFF
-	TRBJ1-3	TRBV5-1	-	TGCGCCAGCAGCCGAGGGGGAGACTCTGGAAACACCATATATTTT	CASSRGGDSGNTIYF
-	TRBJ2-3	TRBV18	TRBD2	TGTGCCAGCTCTTCAAGCGGGAGGACGGTAGATACGCAGTATTTT	CASSSSGRTVDTQYF
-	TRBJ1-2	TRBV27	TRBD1	TGTGCCAGCAGTTTAATTGGCCAGGGGGTCGGGTATGGCTACACCTTC	CASSLIGQGVGYGYTF
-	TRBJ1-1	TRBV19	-	TGTGCCAGTACCATGGGGGGCCTTAACACTGAAGCTTTCTTT	CASTMGGLNTEAFF
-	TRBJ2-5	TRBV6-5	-	TGTGCCAGCAGTTACCTCTCTAGCGTAGAGACCCAGTACTTC	CASSYLSSVETQYF
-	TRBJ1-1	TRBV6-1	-	TGTGCCAGCAGTGAAGGGCACCCATTAGAGGACACTGAAGCTTTCTTT	CASSEGHPLEDTEAFF
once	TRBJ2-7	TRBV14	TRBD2	TGTGCCAGCAGCCAAGAGCTAGCGGGAGACCCCACCTACGAGCAGTACTTC	CASSQELAGDPTYEQYF
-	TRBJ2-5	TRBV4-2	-	TGTGCCAGCAGCCATCCGTCGGGGGCAAGACAGGACCAAGAGACCCAGTACTTC	CASSHPSGARQDQETQYF
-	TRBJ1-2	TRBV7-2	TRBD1	TGTGCCAGCAGCCTGGACAGGGCCCATGGCTACACCTTC	CASSLDRAHGYTF
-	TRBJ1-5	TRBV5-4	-	TGTGCCAGCAGCTTGAGAGGGGACAATCAGCCCCAGCATTTT	CASSLRGDNQPQHF
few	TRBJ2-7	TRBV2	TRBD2	TGTGCCAGCATCTTGACTAGCGCGTCCTACGAGCAGTACTTC	CASILTSASYEQYF
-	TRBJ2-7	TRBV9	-	TGTGCCAGCAGCGTAGGTAGCAGCTACGAGCAGTACTTC	CASSVGSSYEQYF
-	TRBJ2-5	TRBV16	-	TGTGCCAGCAGCCAATTGGCGGAGACCCAGTACTTC	CASSQLAETQYF
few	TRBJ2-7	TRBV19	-	TGTGCCAGGGGGTCCCCAAGCTCCTACGAGCAGTACTTC	CARGSPSSYEQYF
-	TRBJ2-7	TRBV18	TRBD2	TGTGCCAGCTCACCATTAGCGGGGGCCGGCGACGAGCAGTACTTC	CASSPLAGAGDEQYF
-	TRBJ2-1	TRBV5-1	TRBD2	TGCGCCAGCGGCCCGGCTAGCGGAGCCTACAATGAGCAGTTCTTC	CASGPASGAYNEQFF
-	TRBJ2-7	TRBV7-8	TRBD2	TGTGCCAGCAGCTCAGCGGGGGGGCGCGAGCAGTACTTC	CASSSAGGREQYF
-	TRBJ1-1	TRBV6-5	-	TGTGCCAGCAGAGGGATGAACACTGAAGCTTTCTTT	CASRGMNTEAFF
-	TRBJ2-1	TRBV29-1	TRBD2	TGCAGCGCTCTCTCTCCGGGACTAAGCAATGAGCAGTTCTTC	CSALSPGLSNEQFF
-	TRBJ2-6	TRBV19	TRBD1	TGTGCCAGTAGTATCTCGTGGACAGGGGCTGGGGCCAACGTCCTGACTTTC	CASSISWTGAGANVLTF
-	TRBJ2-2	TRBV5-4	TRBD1	TGTGCCAGCAGCTTGGGTGGGACAGGAGCCCGGGCCGGGGAGCTGTTTTTT	CASSLGGTGARAGELFF
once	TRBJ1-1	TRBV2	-	TGTGCCAGCGGGGACAACTTGAACACTGAAGCTTTCTTT	CASGDNLNTEAFF
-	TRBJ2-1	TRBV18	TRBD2	TGTGCCAGCTCACCACCGACGGGAGGATACAATGAGCAGTTCTTC	CASSPPTGGYNEQFF
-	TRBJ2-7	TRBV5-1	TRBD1	TGCGCCAGCAGCTTTATTCCGGGACAGGCCTACGAGCAGTACTTC	CASSFIPGQAYEQYF
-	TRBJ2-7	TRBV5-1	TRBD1	TGCGCCAGCAGCTTGGCGAACAGGGGGCGAGGAGGTGGGGTCTACGAGCAGTACTTC	CASSLANRGRGGGVYEQYF
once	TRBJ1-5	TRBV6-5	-	TGTGCCAGCAGTCTCGTTAGGGGGGCGAATCAGCCCCAGCATTTT	CASSLVRGANQPQHF
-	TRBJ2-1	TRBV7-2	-	TGTGCCAGCAGCTTATTTTCCCCGGAGGATGAGCAGTTCTTC	CASSLFSPEDEQFF
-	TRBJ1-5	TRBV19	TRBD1	TGTGCCAGTAGTACGATCCACTTGACAGGGGGCTATCAGCCCCAGCATTTT	CASSTIHLTGGYQPQHF
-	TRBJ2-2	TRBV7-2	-	TGTGCCAGCAGCTGGGGGGCAGCGAACACCGGGGAGCTGTTTTTT	CASSWGAANTGELFF